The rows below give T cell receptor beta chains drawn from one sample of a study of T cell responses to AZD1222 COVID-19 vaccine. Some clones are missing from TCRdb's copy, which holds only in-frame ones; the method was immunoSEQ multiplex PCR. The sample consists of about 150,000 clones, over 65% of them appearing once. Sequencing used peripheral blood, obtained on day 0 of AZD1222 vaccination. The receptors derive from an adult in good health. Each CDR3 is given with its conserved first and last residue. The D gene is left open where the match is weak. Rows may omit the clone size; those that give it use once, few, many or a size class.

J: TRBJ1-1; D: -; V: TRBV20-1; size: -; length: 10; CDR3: CSVPGPNPFF; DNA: TGCAGTGTACCGGGTCCCAACCCTTTCTTT
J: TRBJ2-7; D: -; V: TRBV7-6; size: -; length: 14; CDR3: CASSLAGGSYEQYF; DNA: TGTGCCAGCAGCTTAGCTGGCGGGTCCTACGAGCAGTACTTC
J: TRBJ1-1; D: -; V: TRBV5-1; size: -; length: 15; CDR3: CASSRPEPGGAEAFF; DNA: TGCGCCAGCAGCCGCCCCGAACCGGGAGGTGCTGAAGCTTTCTTT
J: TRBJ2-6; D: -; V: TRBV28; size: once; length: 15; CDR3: CASLRRSPGANVLTF; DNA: TGTGCCAGCCTACGACGGTCTCCTGGGGCCAACGTCCTGACTTTC
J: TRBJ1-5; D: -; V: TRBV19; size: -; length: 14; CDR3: CASRWTASNQPQHF; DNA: TGTGCCAGTAGATGGACAGCAAGCAATCAGCCCCAGCATTTT
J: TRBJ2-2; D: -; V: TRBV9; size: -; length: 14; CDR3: CASSLGGGNGELFF; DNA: TGTGCCAGCAGCTTAGGAGGGGGTAACGGGGAGCTGTTTTTT
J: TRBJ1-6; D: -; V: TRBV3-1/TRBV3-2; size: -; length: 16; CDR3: CASSQGGSGNRSPLHF; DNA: TGTGCCAGCAGCCAAGGTGGGTCAGGGAATAGATCACCCCTCCACTTT
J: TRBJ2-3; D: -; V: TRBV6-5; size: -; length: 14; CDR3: CASSYAGPTDTQYF; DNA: TGTGCCAGCAGTTACGCGGGGCCCACAGATACGCAGTATTTT
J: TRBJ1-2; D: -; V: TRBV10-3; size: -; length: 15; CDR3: CAIGLSGQSSYGYTF; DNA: TGTGCCATCGGGCTTTCAGGACAGTCAAGCTATGGCTACACCTTC
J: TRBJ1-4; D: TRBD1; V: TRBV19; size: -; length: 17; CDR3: CASSIRDRSTTNEKLFF; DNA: TGTGCCAGTAGTATCAGGGACAGGTCTACAACTAATGAAAAACTGTTTTTT
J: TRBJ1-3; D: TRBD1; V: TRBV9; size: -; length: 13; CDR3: CASSVDRGDTIYF; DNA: TGTGCCAGCAGCGTAGACAGGGGGGACACCATATATTTT
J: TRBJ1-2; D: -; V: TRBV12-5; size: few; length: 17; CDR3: CASGLVEQGRANYGYTF; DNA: TGTGCTAGTGGTTTGGTAGAACAGGGTAGAGCTAACTATGGCTACACCTTC
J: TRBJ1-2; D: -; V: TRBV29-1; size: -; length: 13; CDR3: CSVVHQSFYGYTF; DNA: TGCAGCGTTGTCCACCAGAGCTTCTATGGCTACACCTTC
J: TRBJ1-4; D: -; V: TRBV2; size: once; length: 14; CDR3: CASTIIGTNEKLFF; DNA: TGTGCCAGCACCATAATTGGTACTAATGAAAAACTGTTTTTT
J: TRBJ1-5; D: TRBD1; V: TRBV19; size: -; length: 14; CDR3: CASRGTGFNQPQHF; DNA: TGTGCCAGTAGGGGGACAGGTTTCAATCAGCCCCAGCATTTT
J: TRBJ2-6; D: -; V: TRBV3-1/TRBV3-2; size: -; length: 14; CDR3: CASSHREPSPVLTF; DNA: TGTGCCAGCAGCCACAGGGAACCCTCTCCCGTCCTGACTTTC
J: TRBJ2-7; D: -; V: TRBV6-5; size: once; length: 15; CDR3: CASKTNRDLSYEQYF; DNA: TGTGCCAGCAAAACTAACCGGGATCTCTCCTACGAGCAGTACTTC
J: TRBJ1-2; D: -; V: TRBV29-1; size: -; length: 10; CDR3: CSVLSSGYTF; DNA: TGCAGCGTTCTTTCCTCTGGCTACACCTTC
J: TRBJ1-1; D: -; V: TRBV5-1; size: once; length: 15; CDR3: CASSRLGDMNTEAFF; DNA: TGCGCCAGCAGCCGCCTGGGGGACATGAACACTGAAGCTTTCTTT
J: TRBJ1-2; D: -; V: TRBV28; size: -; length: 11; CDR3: CATWVGDGYTF; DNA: TGTGCCACATGGGTGGGGGATGGCTACACCTTC
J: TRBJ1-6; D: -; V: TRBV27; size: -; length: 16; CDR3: CASSGQQPSYNSPLHF; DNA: TGTGCCAGCAGTGGACAGCAACCCTCCTATAATTCACCCCTCCACTTT
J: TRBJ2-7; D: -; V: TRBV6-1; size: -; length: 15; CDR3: CASSEKARTSYEQYF; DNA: TGTGCCAGCAGTGAAAAGGCCCGTACCTCCTACGAGCAGTACTTC
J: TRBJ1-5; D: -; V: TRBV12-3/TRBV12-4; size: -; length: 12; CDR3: CASSLTYQPQHF; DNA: TGTGCCAGCAGTTTGACGTATCAGCCCCAGCATTTT
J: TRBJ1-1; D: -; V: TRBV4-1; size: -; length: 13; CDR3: CASSQGWGTEAFF; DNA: TGCGCCAGCAGCCAAGGATGGGGGACTGAAGCTTTCTTT
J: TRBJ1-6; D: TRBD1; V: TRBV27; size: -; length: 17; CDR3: CASSPLSAGGGNSPLHF; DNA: TGTGCCAGCAGCCCTCTTTCGGCAGGGGGCGGGAATTCACCCCTCCACTTT
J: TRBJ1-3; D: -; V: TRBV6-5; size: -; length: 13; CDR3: CATLGFDGNTIYF; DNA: TGTGCCACCCTGGGGTTCGATGGAAACACCATATATTTT
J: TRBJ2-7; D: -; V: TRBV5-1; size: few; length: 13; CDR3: CASSLASSYEQYF; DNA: TGCGCCAGCAGCTTGGCTAGCTCCTACGAGCAGTACTTC
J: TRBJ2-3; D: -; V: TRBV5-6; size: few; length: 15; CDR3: CASSLAGLGTDTQYF; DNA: TGTGCCAGCAGCTTGGCCGGGCTAGGCACAGATACGCAGTATTTT
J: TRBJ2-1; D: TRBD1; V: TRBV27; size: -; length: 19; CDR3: CASSFKLRAGTGSYNEQFF; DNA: TGTGCCAGCAGTTTCAAACTCCGGGCCGGGACAGGTTCCTACAATGAGCAGTTCTTC
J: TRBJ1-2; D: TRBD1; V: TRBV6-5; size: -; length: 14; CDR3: CASSPGQGRYGYTF; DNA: TGTGCCAGCAGTCCGGGACAGGGCAGGTATGGCTACACCTTC
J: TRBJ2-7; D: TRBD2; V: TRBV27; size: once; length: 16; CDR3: CASSLDPREGSYEQYF; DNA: TGTGCCAGCAGTTTGGACCCCCGGGAGGGGAGCTACGAGCAGTACTTC
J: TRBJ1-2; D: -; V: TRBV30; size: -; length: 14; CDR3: CAWTVGTANYGYTF; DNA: TGTGCCTGGACGGTGGGTACGGCTAACTATGGCTACACCTTC
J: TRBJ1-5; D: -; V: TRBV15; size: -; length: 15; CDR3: CATSREQGGGQPQHF; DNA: TGTGCCACCAGCAGAGAACAGGGCGGGGGTCAGCCCCAGCATTTT
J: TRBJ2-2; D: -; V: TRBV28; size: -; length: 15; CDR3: CASSLEQGYTGELFF; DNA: TGTGCCAGCAGTTTAGAACAGGGTTACACCGGGGAGCTGTTTTTT
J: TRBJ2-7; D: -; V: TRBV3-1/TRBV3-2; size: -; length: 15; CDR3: CASSQGGVRYYEQYF; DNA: TGTGCCAGCAGCCAAGGGGGGGTAAGGTACTACGAGCAGTACTTC
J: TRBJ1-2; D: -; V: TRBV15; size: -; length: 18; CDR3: CATSVSSRRLWSDYGYTF; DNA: TGTGCCACCAGTGTCTCAAGTCGGCGGCTTTGGTCTGACTATGGCTACACCTTC
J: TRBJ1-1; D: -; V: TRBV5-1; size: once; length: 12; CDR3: CASSLDEGVAFF; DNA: TGCGCCAGCAGCTTGGATGAGGGTGTGGCTTTCTTT
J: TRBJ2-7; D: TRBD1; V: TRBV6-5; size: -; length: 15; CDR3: CASSYSGGNFYEQYF; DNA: TGTGCCAGCAGTTACTCAGGGGGCAACTTCTACGAGCAGTACTTC
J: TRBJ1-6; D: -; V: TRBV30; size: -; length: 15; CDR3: CAWSLAGQYNSPLHF; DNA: TGTGCCTGGAGTTTGGCAGGCCAATATAATTCACCCCTCCACTTT
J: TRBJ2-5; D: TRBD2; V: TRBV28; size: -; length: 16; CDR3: CASSITSGGAQETQYF; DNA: TGTGCCAGCAGTATTACTAGCGGGGGGGCCCAAGAGACCCAGTACTTC
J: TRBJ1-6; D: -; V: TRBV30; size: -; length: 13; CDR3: CAWNRVENSPLHF; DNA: TGTGCCTGGAACCGGGTGGAGAATTCACCCCTCCACTTT
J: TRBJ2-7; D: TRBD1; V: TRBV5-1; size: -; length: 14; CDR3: CASSPGTGGGEQYF; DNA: TGCGCCAGCAGCCCTGGGACAGGGGGTGGCGAGCAGTACTTC
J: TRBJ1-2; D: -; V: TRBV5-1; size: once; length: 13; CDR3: CASHPGGYYGYTF; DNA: TGCGCCAGCCATCCCGGGGGGTACTATGGCTACACCTTC
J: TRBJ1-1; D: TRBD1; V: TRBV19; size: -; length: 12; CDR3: CASSAGQGAAFF; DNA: TGTGCCAGTAGTGCGGGACAGGGGGCTGCTTTCTTT
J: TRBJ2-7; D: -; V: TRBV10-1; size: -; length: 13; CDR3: CASSESPYYEQYF; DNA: TGCGCCAGCAGTGAGTCCCCCTACTACGAGCAGTACTTC
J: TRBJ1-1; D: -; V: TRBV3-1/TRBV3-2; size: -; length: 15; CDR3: CASSQDPGGNTEAFF; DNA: TGTGCCAGCAGCCAAGATCCGGGGGGGAACACTGAAGCTTTCTTT
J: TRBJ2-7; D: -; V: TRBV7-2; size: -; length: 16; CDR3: CASSLSRVGGQNEQYF; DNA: TGTGCCAGCAGCTTAAGTCGGGTCGGGGGTCAAAACGAGCAGTACTTC
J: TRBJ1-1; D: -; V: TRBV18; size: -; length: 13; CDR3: CASSPLQASEAFF; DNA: TGTGCCAGCTCACCGTTACAGGCCTCTGAAGCTTTCTTT
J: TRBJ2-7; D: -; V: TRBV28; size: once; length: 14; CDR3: CASKVRHLSYEQYF; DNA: TGTGCCAGCAAAGTAAGACACCTCTCCTACGAGCAGTACTTC
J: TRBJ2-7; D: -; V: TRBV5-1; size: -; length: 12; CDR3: CASSLQTNEQYF; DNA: TGCGCCAGCAGCCTCCAGACCAACGAGCAGTACTTC
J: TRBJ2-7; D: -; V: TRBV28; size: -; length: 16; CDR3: CASSFFDVGSSYEQYF; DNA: TGTGCCAGCAGTTTCTTCGACGTTGGGAGCTCCTACGAGCAGTACTTC
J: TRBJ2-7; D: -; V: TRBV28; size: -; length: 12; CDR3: CASRLDSYEQYF; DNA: TGTGCCAGCAGACTGGACTCCTACGAGCAGTACTTC
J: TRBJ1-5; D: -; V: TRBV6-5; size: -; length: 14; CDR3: CASSLDRLNQPQHF; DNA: TGTGCCAGCAGCCTAGACAGACTCAATCAGCCCCAGCATTTT
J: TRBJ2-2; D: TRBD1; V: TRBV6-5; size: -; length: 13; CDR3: CASRTGMAGELFF; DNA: TGTGCCAGCAGGACAGGGATGGCCGGGGAGCTGTTTTTT
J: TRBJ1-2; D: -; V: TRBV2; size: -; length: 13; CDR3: CASSLQANYGYTF; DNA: TGTGCCAGCAGTCTACAGGCCAACTATGGCTACACCTTC
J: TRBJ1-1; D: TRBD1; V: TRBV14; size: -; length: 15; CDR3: CASSRTGGLGTEAFF; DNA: TGTGCCAGCAGTCGGACAGGGGGATTGGGAACTGAAGCTTTCTTT
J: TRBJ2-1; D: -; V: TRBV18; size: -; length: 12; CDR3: CASSPPDDEQFF; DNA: TGTGCCAGCTCACCCCCGGACGATGAGCAGTTCTTC
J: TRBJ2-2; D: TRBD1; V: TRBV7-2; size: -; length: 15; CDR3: CASSWDRGVPGELFF; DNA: TGTGCCAGCAGCTGGGACAGGGGCGTCCCCGGGGAGCTGTTTTTT
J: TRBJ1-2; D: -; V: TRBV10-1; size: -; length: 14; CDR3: CAIPRGSVNYGYTF; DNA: TGCGCCATCCCCAGGGGTTCCGTTAACTATGGCTACACCTTC
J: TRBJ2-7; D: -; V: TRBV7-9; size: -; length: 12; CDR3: CASSLAGIEQYF; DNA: TGTGCCAGCAGCTTAGCAGGTATCGAGCAGTACTTC